The 18 T cell receptor beta chains below come from one sample, sequenced in a study of blood T cell repertoires in COVID-19. The assay was immunoSEQ multiplex PCR, and TCRdb's table has in-frame clones only and misses some. The sample lists 300,000 to 400,000 clones; about nine tenths were seen once. Sequenced: peripheral blood. All receptors come from a man aged 25-40 years with COVID-19, enrolled during active disease.

This chain connects TRBV19 to TRBJ1-1; TRBD1 matches at 7 bases. V shed 5 bases, J shed 1 base, and the junction held 4 bases outside the gene matches. There are 14 residues in the CDR3. Germline values: CDR1 LNHDA, CDR2 SQIVND (reference sequence). DNA of the CDR3: TGTGCCAGTAGTCGGACAGGAGAGAACACTGAAGCTTTCTTT. It yields the protein CASSRTGENTEAFF.

This clone was detected only once. The chain employs TRBV5-1 and TRBJ2-5, with 8 nucleotides matching TRBD1. This CDR3 contains 14 residues. Germline CDR1 reads SGHRS; CDR2 reads YFSETQ. V was pared by 4 bases and J by 1 base, with 3 bases of the junction left unmatched. CDR3 in DNA: TGCGCCAGCAGCCAGGGACAGGTCCAAGAGACCCAGTACTTC. It translates to CASSQGQVQETQYF.

The V and J genes are TRBV7-9 and TRBJ1-1; D gene ambiguous. Trimming pared 4 bases from V and 7 bases from J, leaving 16 bases between. Germline values: CDR1 SEHNR, CDR2 FQNEAQ (reference sequence). The CDR3 loop spans 14 amino acids. The CDR3 reads CASSSAEGGREAFF. The CDR3 bases are TGTGCCAGCAGCTCTGCTGAAGGAGGCCGTGAAGCTTTCTTT.

This sequence joins TRBV5-6 and TRBJ2-7; 7 bases are shared with TRBD1. Unmatched junction bases numbered 6, after V lost 4 bases and J lost 2 bases. The germline gives CDR1 SGHDT, CDR2 YYEEEE. This CDR3 spans 14 amino acids. CDR3 nucleotides: TGTGCCAGCAGCAACCCCGGGACAGCCTACGAGCAGTACTTC. The encoded protein is CASSNPGTAYEQYF.

The chain links TRBV4-1 to TRBJ1-2; no clear D. V was pared by 0 bases and J by 4 bases, with 18 bases between. This CDR3 has 17 amino acids. Germline V lookup: CDR1 MGHRA, CDR2 YSYEKL. CDR3 residues: CASSQDDFIARFYGYTF. Here the CDR3 DNA reads TGCGCCAGCAGCCAAGATGACTTCATAGCACGATTCTATGGCTACACCTTC.

The chain uses TRBV5-6 and TRBJ1-5, with TRBD1 matching over 9 bases. The junction had 5 bases not matched to a gene; V was cut back by 3 bases and J by 4 bases. This CDR3 is built from 15 residues. The V gene's germline CDR1 is SGHDT and CDR2 YYEEEE. The CDR3 region has the DNA TGTGCCAGCAGCTGGTGGACAGGGGCGAATCAGCCCCAGCATTTT. Amino acid sequence: CASSWWTGANQPQHF.

The V call is TRBV10-3, the J call TRBJ1-1; D is ambiguous. CDR3 length: 14 amino acids. Germline V gene lookup returns CDR1 ENHRY and CDR2 SYGVKD. V lost 2 bases, J lost 2 bases, and 9 bases lay in between. CDR3: CAISEREGNTEAFF. The CDR3 nucleotides read TGTGCCATCAGTGAGCGGGAGGGTAACACTGAAGCTTTCTTT.

This clone has only a few counts. The V and J genes are TRBV27 and TRBJ2-7, with 12 positions matching TRBD2. This CDR3 comprises 14 residues. Trimming at V came to 5 bases and at J to 3 bases, leaving 2 bases not matched to a gene. Germline CDR1 and CDR2: MNHEY and SMNVEV (reference sequence). The CDR3 region is CASSGLAGLYEQYF. As DNA, the CDR3 is TGTGCCAGCAGTGGACTAGCGGGACTCTACGAGCAGTACTTC.

This clone has more than one count but fewer than ten. The genes are TRBV4-1 and TRBJ2-2; 11 positions agree with TRBD1. CDR1 is MGHRA, CDR2 YSYEKL, per germline. V was clipped by 1 base and J by 5 bases; unmatched bases: 6. CDR3 length: 17 residues. CDR3 amino acids: CASSQGPGTGGTGELFF. The CDR3 DNA follows: TGCGCCAGCAGCCAAGGGCCTGGGACAGGGGGGACCGGGGAGCTGTTTTTT.

The chain has TRBV4-2 and TRBJ2-5; D might be TRBD2 (6 bases). CDR3 length equals 16 residues. The germline CDR1 and CDR2 sequences are LGHNA and YNFKEQ. The V and J ends lost 3 bases and 2 bases respectively, with 16 bases between them. CDR3 DNA sequence: TGTGCCAGCAGCCAGGGACGTAGCGGAGTTCAAGAGACCCAGTACTTC. It translates to CASSQGRSGVQETQYF.

This chain uses TRBV28 with TRBJ2-7; 10 positions agree with TRBD1. The CDR3 contains 17 residues. The junction had 9 bases not matched to a gene; V was cut back by 2 bases and J by 2 bases. Germline CDR1 and CDR2: MDHEN and SYDVKM. Here the CDR3 DNA reads TGTGCCAGCAGTTTAGTTTATTCTGGGACAGGGGCCTACGAGCAGTACTTC. Translation: CASSLVYSGTGAYEQYF.

This chain connects TRBV27 to TRBJ2-1; 10 bases align to TRBD2. V gave up 0 bases and J gave up 6 bases; unmatched junction bases: 5. This CDR3 has 16 residues. CDR1 and CDR2 (germline): MNHEY, SMNVEV (reference sequence). The CDR3, as DNA: TGTGCCAGCAGTTTATCGGGTAGCGGGGGGCCCAATGAGCAGTTCTTC. Translated: CASSLSGSGGPNEQFF.

The chain combines TRBV7-3 with TRBJ2-7, with TRBD2 matching 11 bases. J lost 0 bases, V lost 2 bases, and 9 bases had no gene match. CDR1 and CDR2 (germline): SGHTA, FQGTGA. The CDR3 extends over 18 amino acids. CDR3 amino acids: CASSLLAGGPQGSYEQYF. Written as DNA, the CDR3 is TGTGCCAGCAGCTTATTAGCGGGAGGGCCCCAAGGCTCCTACGAGCAGTACTTC.

This clone came up once. V gene TRBV4-3 combines with J gene TRBJ2-2; 8 positions match TRBD1. V lost 4 bases, J lost 4 bases, and 8 bases stayed unmatched. CDR1 is LGHNA, CDR2 YSLEER, per germline. This CDR3 spans 16 amino acids. The CDR3 sequence is CASSRLTGEVTGELFF. The CDR3, as DNA: TGCGCCAGCAGCCGATTGACAGGGGAGGTCACCGGGGAGCTGTTTTTT.

The rearrangement uses TRBV6-2 or TRBV6-3 and TRBJ1-5; D perhaps matches TRBD1 (5 bases). Germline CDR1 MNHEY, CDR2 SVGEGT. The length of the CDR3 is 16 residues. The V end was cut by 5 bases, the J end by 0 bases, with 14 bases between. Here the CDR3 reads CASSLTVPASNQPQHF. CDR3 bases: TGTGCCAGCAGTCTGACAGTGCCTGCTAGCAATCAGCCCCAGCATTTT.

The chain links TRBV12-3 or TRBV12-4 to TRBJ2-7, with a possible D match to TRBD2 (6 bases). The CDR3 is 13 residues long. V lost 3 bases, J lost 3 bases, and 9 bases lay in between. CDR3 nucleotide sequence: TGTGCCAGCAGTTTTGGGGAGGTCTACGAGCAGTACTTC. Amino acid sequence: CASSFGEVYEQYF.

The count of this clone is one. The chain links TRBV6-2 or TRBV6-3 to TRBJ1-2, with 8 nucleotides matching TRBD1. The germline gives CDR1 MNHEY, CDR2 SVGEGT. CDR3 length equals 12 residues. The V segment lost 5 bases and the J segment 6 bases; nucleotides outside the gene matches: 2. CDR3 in DNA: TGTGCCAGCAGTCGGGACAGGAATGGCTACACCTTC. This translates into CASSRDRNGYTF.

CDR3 sequence: CSVEGTVQGTDTQYF. In DNA, the CDR3 is TGCAGCGTTGAAGGAACGGTGCAGGGCACAGATACGCAGTATTTT. The rearrangement links TRBV29-1 to TRBJ2-3; D unclear. Per germline, CDR1 SQVTM and CDR2 ANQGSEA. CDR3 length: 15 residues. The ends were cut back, 1 base at V and 1 base at J, with 12 bases in the middle.